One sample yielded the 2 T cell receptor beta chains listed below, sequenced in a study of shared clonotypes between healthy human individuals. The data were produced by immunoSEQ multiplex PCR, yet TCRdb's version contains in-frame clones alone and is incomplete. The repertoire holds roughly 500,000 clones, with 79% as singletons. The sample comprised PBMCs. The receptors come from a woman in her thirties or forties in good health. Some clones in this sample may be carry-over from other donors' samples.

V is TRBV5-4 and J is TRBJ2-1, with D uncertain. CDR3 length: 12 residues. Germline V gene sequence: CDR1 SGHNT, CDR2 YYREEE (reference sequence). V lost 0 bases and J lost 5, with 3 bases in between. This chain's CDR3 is CASSLDHNEQFF. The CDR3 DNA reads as TGTGCCAGCAGCTTGGACCACAATGAGCAGTTCTTC. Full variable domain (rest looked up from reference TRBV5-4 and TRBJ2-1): ETGVTQSPTHLIKTRGQQVTLRCSSQSGHNTVSWYQQALGQGPQFIFQYYREEENGRGNFPPRFSGLQFPNYSSELNVNALELDDSALYLCASSLDHNEQFFGPGTRLTVL.

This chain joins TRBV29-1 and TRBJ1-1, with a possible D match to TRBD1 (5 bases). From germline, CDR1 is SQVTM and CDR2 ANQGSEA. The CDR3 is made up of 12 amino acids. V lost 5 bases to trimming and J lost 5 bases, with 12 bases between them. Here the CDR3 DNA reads TGCAGCGTTAAGGGGCTGGGGACTGAAGCTTTCTTT. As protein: CSVKGLGTEAFF.